This TCR beta chain was recorded in a study of low-dose radiotherapy and immunotherapy resistance in tumors. Study as a whole: Every six weeks patients received intravenous ipilimumab 1 mg/kg, and every two weeks they received intravenous nivolumab 240 mg.

TRAV- and TRBV-specific primers were used for first-strand cDNA, which covered alpha and beta chains. The PCR that amplified TCRs ran for approximately 20 cycles, relying on a constant-region primer and a V-primer adapter. TCRdb fed the reads into MiXCR, producing one record per CDR3 protein. The data contain under 90,000 distinct CDR3 sequences, over 15% of them singletons. V trimming: 8 bases; J trimming: 2 bases; junction bases outside the gene matches: 7. From germline, CDR1 is MDHEN and CDR2 SYDVKM. CDR3 size: 14 residues. Time point of the sample: before trial treatment. Along with nivolumab and ipilimumab, donors received aspirin, low-dose cyclophosphamide and low-dose radiotherapy. Patients deemed eligible presented with advanced solid tumors lacking tumor-infiltrating lymphocytes. At least ten counts were recorded for this clonotype.

The sequencing here drew on PBMCs, taken before treatment. The TCR comes from a male donor with prostate cancer. V is TRBV28 and J is TRBJ2-5; 8 bases map to TRBD1. The CDR3 region has the DNA TGTGCCAGCTGGACAGGGAGCGGACAAGAGACCCAGTACTTC. Protein sequence: CASWTGSGQETQYF.